Below, one T cell receptor (beta chain) is given with its context. Its antigen is still unknown. Method: immunoSEQ multiplex PCR; TCRdb's copy keeps in-frame clones and lacks some. Its listing shows approximately 30,000 clones. This sample was included in a study of T cells in women clearing cervical HPV infection. At the level of the study: No precancer developed; the control's incident HPV16 infection cleared within 12 months. Broader study findings: CIN3+ cases had significantly higher TCR repertoire richness than controls, but evenness did not differ. It is unknown whether associations predate infection; no effector/memory or HPV-specific sorting.

Material: blood buffy coat. The clonotype originates from a woman between 18 and 70 years old with a cervical HPV16 infection that either progressed to CIN3+ or cleared (not recorded which).

Incomplete CDR3 DNA: TGTGCCAGCAGCCCGACAGGGGGTCGGGATTCACCG. Amino acids: CASSPTGGRDSP. From start to end, the CDR3 is CASSPTGGRDSPLFF. The rearrangement links TRBV7-9 to TRBJ2-2, with TRBD1 matching over 9 bases. Read sequence stops 3 residues before the CDR3 end, and the germline J gene provides the missing end. This CDR3 is 15 amino acids long. The germline gives CDR1 SEHNR, CDR2 FQNEAQ (reference sequence).